This T cell receptor (beta chain) was identified during a study of cytomegalovirus exposure and HLA in healthy donors. About the study: Genotyping showed around 80% of over 350 donors falling in the Caucasian-associated ancestry cluster. Study-level points and caveats: DRB1 had the most TCR associations and HLA-C the fewest, a later analysis found, with rates varying by HLA locus.

Regarding this clone: Its cognate antigen is unknown.

Trimming removed 0 bases from V and 1 base from J; junction bases left unmatched: 1. Germline loops: CDR1 SGHNT, CDR2 YENEEA. The CDR3 spans 16 residues. Primers included in the PCR were 60 Vbeta and 13 Jbeta primers. Here immunoSEQ multiplex PCR was the method, and the copy in TCRdb shows in-frame clones only, minus some. The repertoire consists of fewer than 95,000 clones, with roughly 72% occurring once and the leading ten covering under 0.75%. The V call is TRBV11-3, the J call TRBJ2-2, with 8 bases that match TRBD1. The source of this sequence is a man younger than 40 in good health and CMV-seronegative. Sequencing was performed on PBMCs. The CDR3 DNA is TGTGCCAGCAGCTTAGAGGACAGGGAGAACACCGGGGAGCTGTTTTTT. This codes for CASSLEDRENTGELFF.